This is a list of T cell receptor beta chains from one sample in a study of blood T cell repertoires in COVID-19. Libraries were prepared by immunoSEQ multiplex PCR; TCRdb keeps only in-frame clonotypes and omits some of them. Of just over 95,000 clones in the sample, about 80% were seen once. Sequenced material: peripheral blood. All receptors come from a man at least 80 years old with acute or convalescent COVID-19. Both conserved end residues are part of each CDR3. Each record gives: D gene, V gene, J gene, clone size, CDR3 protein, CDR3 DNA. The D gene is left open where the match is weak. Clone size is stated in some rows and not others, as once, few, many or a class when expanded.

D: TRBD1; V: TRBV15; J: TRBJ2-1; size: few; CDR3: CATNLQGAGNEQFF; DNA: TGTGCCACCAACCTACAGGGGGCCGGGAATGAGCAGTTCTTC
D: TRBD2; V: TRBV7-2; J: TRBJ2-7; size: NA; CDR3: CASSLRAGGSSYEQYF; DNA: TGTGCCAGCAGCTTAAGAGCGGGGGGGAGCTCCTACGAGCAGTACTTC
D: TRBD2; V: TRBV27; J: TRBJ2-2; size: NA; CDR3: CASSISGTNTGELFF; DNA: TGTGCCAGCAGTATTAGCGGGACGAACACCGGGGAGCTGTTTTTT
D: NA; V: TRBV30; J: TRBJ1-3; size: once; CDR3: CAWSVLGGTGNTIYF; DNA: TGTGCCTGGAGTGTTTTGGGGGGAACTGGAAACACCATATATTTT
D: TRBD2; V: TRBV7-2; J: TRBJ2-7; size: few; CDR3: CASSPWGGSYEQYF; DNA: TGTGCCAGCAGCCCCTGGGGGGGCTCCTACGAGCAGTACTTC
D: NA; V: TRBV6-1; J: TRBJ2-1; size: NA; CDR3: CASSEKQGIFNEQFF; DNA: TGTGCCAGCAGTGAAAAACAGGGCATCTTCAATGAGCAGTTCTTC
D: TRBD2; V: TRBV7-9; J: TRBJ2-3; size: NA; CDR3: CASSLTSGRVDTQYF; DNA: TGTGCCAGCAGTCTGACTAGCGGGAGGGTTGATACGCAGTATTTT
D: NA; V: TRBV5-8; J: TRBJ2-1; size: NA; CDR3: CASTSRSPAHEQFF; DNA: TGTGCCAGCACCTCCAGATCCCCAGCGCATGAGCAGTTCTTC
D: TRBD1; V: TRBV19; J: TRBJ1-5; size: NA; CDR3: CASSWGQGIGQPQHF; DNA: TGTGCCAGTAGTTGGGGACAGGGGATAGGGCAGCCCCAGCATTTT
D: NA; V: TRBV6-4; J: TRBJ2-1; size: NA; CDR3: CASSDSSFDLVSFDEQFF; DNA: TGTGCCAGCAGTGACTCGAGCTTCGATTTAGTTTCATTCGATGAGCAGTTCTTC
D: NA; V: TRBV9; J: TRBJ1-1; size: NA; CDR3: CASSFQGSGTEAFF; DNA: TGTGCCAGCAGCTTCCAAGGTTCCGGGACTGAAGCTTTCTTT
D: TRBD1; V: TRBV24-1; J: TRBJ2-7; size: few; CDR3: CATSLRDRPYEQYF; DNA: TGTGCCACCAGTCTCCGGGACAGACCCTACGAGCAGTACTTC
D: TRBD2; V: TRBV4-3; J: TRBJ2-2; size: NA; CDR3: CASSLAAGGTGELFF; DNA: TGCGCCAGCAGCCTGGCCGCGGGAGGCACCGGGGAGCTGTTTTTT
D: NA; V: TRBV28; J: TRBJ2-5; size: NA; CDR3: CASSSDKGRALETQYF; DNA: TGTGCCAGCAGTTCTGACAAGGGGCGTGCGTTAGAGACCCAGTACTTC
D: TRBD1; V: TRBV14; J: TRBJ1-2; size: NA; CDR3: CASSITGQANYGYTF; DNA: TGTGCCAGCAGCATCACGGGACAGGCTAACTATGGCTACACCTTC
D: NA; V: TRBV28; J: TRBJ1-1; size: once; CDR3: CASSLTQTEAFF; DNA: TGTGCCAGCAGTTTAACCCAGACTGAAGCTTTCTTT
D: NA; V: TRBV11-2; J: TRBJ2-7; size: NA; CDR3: CASSLGTSSSYEQYF; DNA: TGTGCCAGCAGCCTGGGGACTTCGAGCTCCTACGAGCAGTACTTC
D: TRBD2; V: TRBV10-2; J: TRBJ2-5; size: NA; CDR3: CASRPLGLAGETQYF; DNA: TGCGCCAGCAGGCCGTTGGGGCTAGCGGGAGAGACCCAGTACTTC
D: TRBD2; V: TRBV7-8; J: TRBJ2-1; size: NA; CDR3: CASSLDPLAGGYNEQFF; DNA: TGTGCCAGCAGCTTAGATCCCCTAGCGGGAGGTTACAATGAGCAGTTCTTC
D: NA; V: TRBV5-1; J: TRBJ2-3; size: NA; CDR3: CASSLVWRDTQYF; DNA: TGCGCCAGCAGCTTGGTATGGCGGGATACGCAGTATTTT
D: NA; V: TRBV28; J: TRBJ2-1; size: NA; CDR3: CASSPRGRGAYNEQFF; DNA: TGTGCCAGCAGTCCCCGCGGGCGGGGTGCCTACAATGAGCAGTTCTTC
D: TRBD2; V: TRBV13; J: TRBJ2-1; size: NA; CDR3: CASSPLAGQINEQFF; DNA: TGTGCCAGCAGCCCACTAGCGGGGCAAATCAATGAGCAGTTCTTC
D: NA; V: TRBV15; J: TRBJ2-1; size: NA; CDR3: CATSRTGHEQFF; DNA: TGTGCCACCAGCAGAACAGGGCATGAGCAGTTCTTC
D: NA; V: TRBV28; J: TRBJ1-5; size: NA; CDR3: CASIQSRGTRNQPQHF; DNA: TGTGCCAGCATCCAGTCTCGGGGTACGAGAAATCAGCCCCAGCATTTT